The TCR beta chain described here comes from a study of control samples from healthy donors and cancer patients. Clones were read by immunoSEQ multiplex PCR, and TCRdb kept only the in-frame ones, dropping some. The sample holds about 120,000 clones, roughly 91% seen once. Trimming removed 1 base from V and 4 bases from J, with 8 bases in between. This CDR3 is 14 amino acids long. The germline CDR1 and CDR2 sequences are SGHDN and FVKESK. The TCR was taken from a man between 35 and 55 years old in good health. The sequencing sample was made of blood. The chain couples TRBV14 to TRBJ1-5; D remains ambiguous. CDR3 protein: CASSQGHPNQPQHF. The CDR3 DNA sequence: TGTGCCAGCAGCCAAGGGCACCCTAATCAGCCCCAGCATTTT.